This T cell receptor (beta chain) stems from a study of human T cells and chemical hapten exposure. This clonotype was picked up many times. V shed 4 bases and J shed 6 bases, with 8 bases lying between them. This CDR3 comprises 11 residues. Germline V gives CDR1 SQVTM, CDR2 ANQGSEA. Time point indicated: patch test 3, about 24 weeks after DPC sensitization. Treatment reported: therapeutic diphenylcyclopropenone sensitization with weekly scalp DPC. Using its own MiXCR run on the RACE reads, TCRdb lists one record per CDR3 protein. The sample has 130,000 or so distinct CDR3 sequences, around 10% seen once.

This receptor was identified in a woman in her forties or fifties with alopecia areata. Some clones in this sample may be carry-over from other donors' samples. The source was whole blood, collected in connection with sensitization to the hapten diphenylcyclopropenone (DPC). V gene TRBV29-1 combines with J gene TRBJ2-3; D may be TRBD1 (5 bases). The CDR3, as DNA: TGCAGCGTTGGTAGACAGGATACGCAGTATTTT. As protein: CSVGRQDTQYF.